Shown below are 32 T cell receptor beta chains from a single sample sequenced in a study of T cells in women clearing cervical HPV infection. Method: immunoSEQ multiplex PCR; TCRdb's copy keeps in-frame clones and lacks some. The specimen's table records tens of thousands of clones. The sequenced material came from blood buffy coat. The receptors stem from a woman aged 18 to 75 with a cervical HPV16 infection that either progressed to CIN3+ or cleared (not recorded which).

As to this clone: Read sequence stops 3 residues before the CDR3 end, and the germline J gene provides the missing end. The V gene is TRBV7-3, the J gene TRBJ2-3; 9 positions agree with TRBD1. Looked up from germline, CDR1 is SGHTA and CDR2 is FQGTGA. The CDR3 has 14 residues. The CDR3: CASSLGTGYQPQYF. CDR3 bases read: TGTGCCAGCAGCTTAGGGACAGGGTATCAGCCG.

Worth noting for this clone: The sequence runs out 3 residues before the end of the CDR3; the remainder is reconstructed from the germline J gene. V usage is TRBV6-1 and J usage is TRBJ2-7; TRBD2 is a possible D gene (6 bases). The germline gives CDR1 MNHNS, CDR2 SASEGT. Trimming pared 0 bases from V and 1 base from J, leaving 10 bases between. This CDR3 is 15 amino acids long. The sequenced CDR3 bases are TGTGCCAGCAGTGAAGCGCTAGCGCCTTCCTACGAG. This codes for CASSEALAPSYE. The CDR3 in full is CASSEALAPSYEQYF.

Notes on this clone: The read halts 3 residues ahead of the CDR3 end, with the missing end drawn from the germline J gene. The rearrangement links TRBV10-1 to TRBJ1-4; tentative D call: TRBD1 (5 bases). Trimming stripped 0 bases from V and 9 bases from J, with 14 bases between. Germline CDR1 reads WNHNN; CDR2 reads SYGVQD (reference sequence). The CDR3 sequence is 15 residues long. The CDR3 sequence: CASSESSGLRKKLFF. The sequenced part of the CDR3 DNA is TGCGCCAGCAGTGAGTCATCGGGACTCAGAAAAAAA.

As for this clone: Coverage ceases 3 residues before the CDR3 finishes, and the germline J gene fills in the end. The chain carries TRBV14 and TRBJ1-6, with a weak D call TRBD1 (6 bases). Germline V gene data show CDR1 as SGHDN and CDR2 as FVKESK. The V and J ends lost 0 bases and 9 bases respectively, with 12 bases between them. The CDR3 extends over 15 amino acids. The CDR3 protein is CASSQDLARGSPLHF. The sequenced part of the CDR3 DNA is TGTGCCAGCAGCCAAGATCTGGCCAGGGGTTCACCC.

Comment on this clone: With the read ending 3 residues before the CDR3 end, the germline J gene is used to fill in that end. The rearrangement links TRBV7-9 to TRBJ1-2; unclear D gene. Germline V gene lookup returns CDR1 SEHNR and CDR2 FQNEAQ (reference sequence). This CDR3 is 14 amino acids long. CDR3: CASSINRRNYDYTF. The sequenced part of the CDR3 DNA is TGTGCCAGCAGCATCAATCGACGGAACTACGAC.

A remark on this clone: The missing CDR3 end, 3 residues past where the read stops, is filled in from the germline J gene. V usage is TRBV29-1 and J usage is TRBJ2-5; D is unclear. V was pared by 3 bases and J by 2 bases, with 7 bases between. This CDR3 spans 12 amino acids. Germline values: CDR1 SQVTM, CDR2 ANQGSEA. The chain's CDR3 is CSVDRGQETQYF. The DNA read from the CDR3 is TGCAGCGTTGATCGCGGACAAGAGACC.

Comments on this clone: The observed sequence ends 3 residues before the CDR3 terminus, with the missing tail filled in from the germline J gene. This rearrangement joins TRBV4-2 to TRBJ2-2; 11 nucleotides align to TRBD2. CDR1 is LGHNA and CDR2 is YNFKEQ in the germline V gene. The CDR3 runs 17 residues. The V and J ends lost 4 bases and 7 bases, in that order; junction bases with no gene match: 11. This chain's CDR3 is CASSPQTLAGGSGELFF. CDR3 bases read: TGTGCCAGCAGCCCTCAAACCCTAGCGGGGGGAAGCGGGGAG.

With regard to this clone: Read data end 3 residues before the CDR3 end; the end is taken from the germline J gene. The chain links TRBV5-6 to TRBJ1-1, with D perhaps matching TRBD1 (5 bases). V was pared by 0 bases and J by 4 bases, with 7 bases between. This CDR3 has 13 amino acids. CDR1 and CDR2 from the germline V gene are SGHDT and YYEEEE. CDR3: CASSLGGGTEAFF. The sequenced CDR3 bases are TGTGCCAGCAGCTTGGGGGGGGGCACTGAA.

Comments on this clone: The missing CDR3 end, 3 residues past where the read stops, is filled in from the germline J gene. The chain is built from TRBV18 and TRBJ2-7; 10 bases are a match to TRBD1. V gave up 2 bases and J gave up 4 bases; unmatched junction bases: 5. The germline V gene has CDR1 KGHSH and CDR2 LQKENI. The CDR3 is made up of 15 amino acids. CDR3: CASSPETGGLYEQYF. The sequenced CDR3 bases are TGTGCCAGCTCACCAGAGACAGGGGGCCTTTACGAG.

CDR3 loop: CSARASGGAGFKNIQYF. CDR3 bases read: TGCAGTGCTAGAGCTAGCGGGGGGGCCGGGTTCAAAAACATT. This chain joins TRBV20-1 and TRBJ2-4; 12 positions agree with TRBD2. The missing CDR3 end, 3 residues past where the read stops, is filled in from the germline J gene. CDR3 length equals 17 residues. Germline V lookup: CDR1 DFQATT, CDR2 SNEGSKA (reference sequence). The V gene end was trimmed by 1 base and the J gene end by 3 bases; junction bases not matched to a gene: 7.

Worth noting for this clone: Sequencing ends 3 residues short of the CDR3 end; the germline J gene provides the rest. The V gene is TRBV29-1, the J gene TRBJ2-1, with a tentative D call TRBD1 (5 bases). V was trimmed by 5 bases and J by 0 bases, leaving 8 bases between them. The CDR3 totals 13 residues. Germline CDR1 reads SQVTM; CDR2 reads ANQGSEA. The sequenced part of the CDR3 DNA is TGCAGCGTTTGGGGCGGCTCCTACAATGAG. Translation gives CSVWGGSYNE. The full CDR3 is CSVWGGSYNEQFF.

A word on this clone: The read terminates 3 residues ahead of where the CDR3 ends, so the germline J gene completes it. This chain joins TRBV5-1 and TRBJ2-7; 7 nucleotides line up with TRBD1. V lost 0 bases and J lost 1; bases outside the gene matches: 1. This CDR3 has 14 amino acids. CDR1 and CDR2 (germline): SGHRS, YFSETQ. The CDR3 bases that were read are TGCGCCAGCAGCTTGGAGGGACAGTCCTACGAG. Protein product: CASSLEGQSYE. The full CDR3 protein reads CASSLEGQSYEQYF.

On this clone: Read coverage stops 3 residues before the CDR3 terminus; the germline J gene supplies the remainder. The chain recombines TRBV10-2 with TRBJ1-2; D unclear. The CDR3 is 13 amino acids. The V end lost 3 bases, the J end lost 1 base, and 6 bases lay between the germline ends. CDR1 is WSHSY and CDR2 is SAAADI in the germline V gene. The CDR3 sequence is CASSDTINYGYTF. The DNA read from the CDR3 is TGCGCCAGCAGTGACACTATTAACTATGGC.

Details on this clone: From the germline J gene comes the end of the CDR3, since the read stops 3 residues before it. The genes are TRBV10-2 and TRBJ2-3; 10 bases map to TRBD2. Trimming at V came to 6 bases and at J to 3 bases, leaving 9 bases not matched to a gene. Germline V gene data show CDR1 as WSHSY and CDR2 as SAAADI. The CDR3 is made up of 16 amino acids. The DNA read from the CDR3 is TGCGCCAGCAGGAGGGAGACTAGCGGGTTTACAGATACG. It encodes CASRRETSGFTDT. The entire CDR3 protein reads CASRRETSGFTDTQYF.

Points on this clone: The read gets to within 3 residues of the CDR3 end, and the germline J gene fills in the rest. The V gene is TRBV23-1, the J gene TRBJ1-5; the match to TRBD1 covers 11 bases. TRBV23-1 belongs to the ORF category, with a function that is uncertain. The CDR3 contains 17 residues. V lost 0 bases and J lost 7; bases outside the gene matches: 8. The CDR3 region is CASSQSMDRGRRQPQHF. Incomplete CDR3 DNA: TGCGCCAGCAGTCAATCGATGGACAGGGGGCGAAGACAGCCC.

With regard to this clone: The read terminates 3 residues ahead of where the CDR3 ends, so the germline J gene completes it. The chain recombines TRBV20-1 with TRBJ1-1; no firm D call. V gave up 0 bases and J gave up 4 bases, with 15 bases separating them. This CDR3 is 15 amino acids long. Germline V gene data show CDR1 as DFQATT and CDR2 as SNEGSKA (reference sequence). CDR3: CSARDMTALGTEAFF. The part of the CDR3 DNA that was read is TGCAGTGCTAGAGACATGACCGCACTAGGCACTGAA.

Note on this clone: Read sequence stops 3 residues before the CDR3 end, and the germline J gene provides the missing end. The chain has TRBV19 and TRBJ2-5; 10 bases are shared with TRBD2. There are 15 residues in the CDR3. The trim removed 7 bases at V and 2 bases at J, leaving 7 bases unmatched. Germline values: CDR1 LNHDA, CDR2 SQIVND (reference sequence). This CDR3 is CASTLGLAVQETQYF. The covered CDR3 bases are TGTGCCAGTACCCTAGGACTAGCGGTTCAAGAGACC.

The part of the CDR3 DNA that was read is TGTGCCAGCTCACCAAGGGGGTCACAGGGGAATCAGCCG. It translates to CASSPRGSQGNQP. The whole CDR3 reads CASSPRGSQGNQPQYF. The J gene is TRBJ2-3, the V gene TRBV18; 7 positions match TRBD1. The CDR3 end falls 3 residues outside the read, so it is completed with the germline J gene. The CDR3 contains 16 residues. The germline gives CDR1 KGHSH, CDR2 LQKENI.

About this clone: Sequencing ends 3 residues short of the CDR3 end; the germline J gene provides the rest. The genes are TRBV20-1 and TRBJ2-5; 10 bases are shared with TRBD2. CDR3 length equals 13 residues. Germline V CDR1 and CDR2: DFQATT, SNEGSKA (reference sequence). Incomplete CDR3 DNA: TGCAGTGTTTTTAGCGGGGGGAGTGGAACC. Translation gives CSVFSGGSGT. The CDR3 in its entirety is CSVFSGGSGTQYF.

About this clone itself: Sequencing ends 3 residues short of the CDR3 end; the germline J gene provides the rest. V is TRBV7-3 and J is TRBJ2-3; TRBD1 matches 9 bases. The CDR3 spans 17 residues. Losses at the gene ends were 0 bases for V and 4 bases for J; bases not matched to a gene: 8. Looked up from germline, CDR1 is SGHTA and CDR2 is FQGTGA. The CDR3 bases that were read are TGTGCCAGCAGCTTAACGGGTCGGGGGACAGGGTCAGATACG. Translation: CASSLTGRGTGSDT. Given in full, the CDR3 is CASSLTGRGTGSDTQYF.

Worth noting for this clone: The read halts 3 residues ahead of the CDR3 end, with the missing end drawn from the germline J gene. The genes are TRBV7-9 and TRBJ1-2; 8 nucleotides agree with TRBD1. The CDR3 loop spans 15 amino acids. CDR1 SEHNR and CDR2 FQNEAQ come from the germline V gene (reference sequence). Trimming took 4 bases from V and 4 from J; bases not matched to a gene: 8. The CDR3 spells CASSSSGGAGYGYTF. The part of the CDR3 DNA that was read is TGTGCCAGCAGCTCATCAGGGGGCGCGGGCTATGGC.

Remarks on this clone: With the read ending 3 residues before the CDR3 end, the germline J gene is used to fill in that end. The rearrangement uses TRBV10-3 and TRBJ1-2; the D gene is possibly TRBD1 (6 bases). Germline-derived CDR1 and CDR2 are ENHRY and SYGVKD. The CDR3 is made up of 13 amino acids. The V end lost 0 bases, the J end lost 7 bases, and 9 bases lay between the germline ends. The CDR3 bases that were read are TGTGCCATCAGTGAGTCAGACAGGCCTGGC. It is translated as CAISESDRPG. The whole CDR3 sequence reads CAISESDRPGYTF.

The sequenced part of the CDR3 DNA is TGTGCCAGCTCGACAGTCAACACCGGGGAG. It codes for CASSTVNTGE. The complete CDR3 protein is CASSTVNTGELFF. The chain is built from TRBV28 and TRBJ2-2, with D possibly being TRBD1 (5 bases). The read is 3 residues too short to cover the CDR3 end, so that end is filled in from the germline J gene. CDR3 length: 13 residues. Germline CDR1 and CDR2: MDHEN and SYDVKM. V lost 8 bases and J 2 bases, leaving 9 bases between the germline ends. Drawing the rest from reference TRBV28 and TRBJ2-2, the complete variable domain is DVKVTQSSRYLVKRTGEKVFLECVQDMDHENMFWYRQDPGLGLRLIYFSYDVKMKEKGDIPEGYSVSREKKERFSLILESASTNQTSMYLCASSTVNTGELFFGEGSRLTVL.

Comment on this clone: The read ends 3 residues before the CDR3 terminus; that terminus is restored from the germline J gene. The chain is built from TRBV7-2 and TRBJ2-2; a possible D gene is TRBD2 (7 bases). V shed 0 bases and J shed 4 bases, with 12 bases lying between them. Germline CDR1 is SGHTA and CDR2 is FQGNSA. This CDR3 region has 16 residues. CDR3 residues: CASSLAGGATTGELFF. CDR3 DNA, as far as it was read: TGTGCCAGCAGCTTAGCGGGGGGGGCGACCACCGGGGAG.

The CDR3 protein is CASSPPNRGRETEAFF. CDR3 bases read: TGTGCCAGCTCACCACCCAACAGGGGGCGCGAGACTGAA. The chain combines TRBV18 with TRBJ1-1; 9 positions agree with TRBD1. The read halts 3 residues ahead of the CDR3 end, with the missing end drawn from the germline J gene. The ends lost 0 bases at V and 5 bases at J; junction bases unmatched: 7. CDR3 length equals 16 residues. CDR1 is KGHSH and CDR2 is LQKENI in the germline V gene.

A note on this clone: The DNA ends 3 residues before the CDR3 does, and the rest of the CDR3 is filled in from the germline J gene. The V call is TRBV20-1, the J call TRBJ2-5, with a tentative D call TRBD1 (6 bases). Trimming removed 5 bases from V and 2 bases from J, with 18 bases in between. In germline, CDR1 is DFQATT, CDR2 SNEGSKA (reference sequence). CDR3 length: 15 amino acids. CDR3 bases read: TGCAGTGCTCGGTCCCTATTAGACAGGCAAGAGACC. It specifies CSARSLLDRQET. The CDR3 in its entirety is CSARSLLDRQETQYF.

Remarks on this clone: The read ends 3 residues before the CDR3 terminus; that terminus is restored from the germline J gene. The V gene is TRBV14, the J gene TRBJ2-2; no definite D call. Germline CDR1 reads SGHDN; CDR2 reads FVKESK. This CDR3 is 13 amino acids long. The V gene lost 2 bases and the J gene lost 4 bases, with 5 bases spanning the gap. The sequenced CDR3 bases are TGTGCCAGCAGCCAAAAGGGCACCGGGGAG. This gives the protein CASSQKGTGE. The whole CDR3 sequence is CASSQKGTGELFF.

The CDR3 loop reads CASSPYGQRRNQPQHF. CDR3 DNA (partial): TGTGCCAGTAGTCCCTACGGACAAAGGAGGAATCAGCCC. The chain links TRBV19 to TRBJ1-5, with D possibly being TRBD1 (5 bases). The read terminates 3 residues ahead of where the CDR3 ends, so the germline J gene completes it. Trimming left V 5 bases short and J 4 bases short, with 18 bases between. CDR1 and CDR2 (germline): LNHDA, SQIVND (reference sequence). The CDR3 is 16 residues long.

A remark on this clone: The read ends 3 residues before the CDR3 terminus; that terminus is restored from the germline J gene. The V gene is TRBV7-2, the J gene TRBJ1-2; D is uncertain. Per germline, CDR1 SGHTA and CDR2 FQGNSA. The CDR3 consists of 15 residues. CDR3 DNA (partial): TGTGCCAGCAGCGTACTAGCGGCTCGCACAGATACC. Translating gives CASSVLAARTDT. The CDR3 reads in full as CASSVLAARTDTYTF.

Points on this clone: The CDR3 end falls 3 residues outside the read, so it is completed with the germline J gene. V usage is TRBV27 and J usage is TRBJ2-3; D not resolved. Germline-derived CDR1 and CDR2 are MNHEY and SMNVEV (reference sequence). The CDR3 has 13 amino acids. Trimming removed 7 bases from V and 3 bases from J, with 11 bases in between. The sequenced CDR3 bases are TGTGCCAGCAAGTCATGGCTGACAGATACG. It is translated as CASKSWLTDT. The CDR3 in full is CASKSWLTDTQYF.

For this clone: The read terminates 3 residues before the CDR3 end, so the remaining end is supplied by the germline J gene. The V call is TRBV6-2 or TRBV6-3, the J call TRBJ1-2; 7 bases align to TRBD1. CDR3 length equals 14 residues. Germline assignment: CDR1 MNHEY and CDR2 SVGEGT. The V segment lost 4 bases and the J segment 6 bases; nucleotides outside the gene matches: 8. CDR3 sequence: CASSSLTGINGYTF. The sequenced part of the CDR3 DNA is TGTGCCAGCAGTTCCTTGACAGGGATCAATGGC.

Note on this clone: The read ends 3 residues shy of where the CDR3 ends; the end is completed using the germline J gene. The chain is built from TRBV20-1 and TRBJ2-4; 13 positions match TRBD2. V shed 5 bases, J shed 6 bases, and the junction held 10 bases outside the gene matches. This CDR3 is 16 amino acids long. Germline V CDR1 and CDR2: DFQATT, SNEGSKA (reference sequence). Partial CDR3 DNA: TGCAGTGCTCCCCCCCGGACTAGCGGGGGAGGAAACATT. It encodes CSAPPRTSGGGNI. The whole CDR3 region reads CSAPPRTSGGGNIQYF.